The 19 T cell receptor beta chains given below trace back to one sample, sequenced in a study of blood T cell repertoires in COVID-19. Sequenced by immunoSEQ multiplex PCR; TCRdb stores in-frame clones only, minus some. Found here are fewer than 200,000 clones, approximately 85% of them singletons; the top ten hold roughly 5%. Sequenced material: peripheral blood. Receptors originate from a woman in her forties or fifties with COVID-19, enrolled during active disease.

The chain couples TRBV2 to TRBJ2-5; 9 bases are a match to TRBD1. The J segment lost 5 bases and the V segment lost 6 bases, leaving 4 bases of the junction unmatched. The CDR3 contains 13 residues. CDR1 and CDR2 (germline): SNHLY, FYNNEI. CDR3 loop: CASRLDRGETQYF. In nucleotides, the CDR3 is TGTGCCAGCAGGCTAGACAGGGGGGAGACCCAGTACTTC.

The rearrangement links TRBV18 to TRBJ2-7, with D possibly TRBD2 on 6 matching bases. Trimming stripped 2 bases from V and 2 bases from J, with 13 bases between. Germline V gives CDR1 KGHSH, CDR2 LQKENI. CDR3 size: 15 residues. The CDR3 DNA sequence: TGTGCCAGCTCACCAGCGGGGACGGCCGCCTACGAGCAGTACTTC. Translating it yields CASSPAGTAAYEQYF.

The DNA for the CDR3 is TGTGCCTGGAGCTATTTGGGACAGGGTCATGGCTACACCTTC. It translates to CAWSYLGQGHGYTF. This sequence joins TRBV30 and TRBJ1-2, with 9 positions matching TRBD1. V was pared by 3 bases and J by 6 bases, with 8 bases of the junction left unmatched. Germline CDR1 GTSNPN, CDR2 SVGIG (reference sequence). CDR3 size: 14 residues.

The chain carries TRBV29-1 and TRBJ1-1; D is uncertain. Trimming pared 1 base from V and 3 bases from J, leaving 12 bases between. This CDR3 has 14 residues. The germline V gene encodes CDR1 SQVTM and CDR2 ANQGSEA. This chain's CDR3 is CSVEVEGADTEAFF. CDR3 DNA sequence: TGCAGCGTTGAAGTGGAGGGTGCGGACACTGAAGCTTTCTTT.

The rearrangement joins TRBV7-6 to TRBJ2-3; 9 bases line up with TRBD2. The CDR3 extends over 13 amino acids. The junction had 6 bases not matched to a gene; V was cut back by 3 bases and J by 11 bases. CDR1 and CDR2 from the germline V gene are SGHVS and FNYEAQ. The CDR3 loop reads CASSLGGGVEQYF. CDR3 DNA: TGTGCCAGCAGCTTGGGCGGGGGGGTGGAGCAGTATTTT.

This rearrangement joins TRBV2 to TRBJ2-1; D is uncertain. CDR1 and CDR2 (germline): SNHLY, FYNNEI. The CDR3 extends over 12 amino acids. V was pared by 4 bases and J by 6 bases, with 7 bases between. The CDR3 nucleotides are TGTGCCAGCAGTGGTGGGCGCAATGAGCAGTTCTTC. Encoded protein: CASSGGRNEQFF.

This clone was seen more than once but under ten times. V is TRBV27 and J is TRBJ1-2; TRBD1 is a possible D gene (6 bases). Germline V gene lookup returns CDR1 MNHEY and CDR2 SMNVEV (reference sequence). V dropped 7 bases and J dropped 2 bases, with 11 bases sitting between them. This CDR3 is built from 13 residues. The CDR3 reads CASKPQGNYGYTF. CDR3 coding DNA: TGTGCCAGCAAACCGCAGGGGAACTATGGCTACACCTTC.

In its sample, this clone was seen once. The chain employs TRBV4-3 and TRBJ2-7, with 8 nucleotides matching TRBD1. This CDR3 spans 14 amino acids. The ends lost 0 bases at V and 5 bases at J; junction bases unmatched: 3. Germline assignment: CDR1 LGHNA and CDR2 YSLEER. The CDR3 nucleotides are TGCGCCAGCAGCCAAGAGCAGGGGGCGGACGAGCAGTACTTC. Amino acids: CASSQEQGADEQYF.

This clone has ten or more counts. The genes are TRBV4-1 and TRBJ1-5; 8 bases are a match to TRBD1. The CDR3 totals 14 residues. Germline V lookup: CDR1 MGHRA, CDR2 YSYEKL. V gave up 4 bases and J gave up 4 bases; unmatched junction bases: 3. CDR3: CASSPGQVNQPQHF. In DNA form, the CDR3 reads TGCGCCAGCAGCCCGGGACAGGTTAATCAGCCCCAGCATTTT.

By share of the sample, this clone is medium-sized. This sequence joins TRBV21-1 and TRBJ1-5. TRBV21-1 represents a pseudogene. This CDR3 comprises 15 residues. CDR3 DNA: TGTGCCAGCGACTGGAGAGGGCTCGACAATCAGCCCCAGCATTTT. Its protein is CASDWRGLDNQPQHF.

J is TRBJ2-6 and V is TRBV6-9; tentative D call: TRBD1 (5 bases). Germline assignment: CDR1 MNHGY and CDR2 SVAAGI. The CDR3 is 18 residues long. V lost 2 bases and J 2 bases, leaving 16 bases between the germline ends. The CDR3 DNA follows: TGTGCCAGCAGTTATATAAAAGGGGTCCCCCCTGGGGCCAACGTCCTGACTTTC. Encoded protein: CASSYIKGVPPGANVLTF.

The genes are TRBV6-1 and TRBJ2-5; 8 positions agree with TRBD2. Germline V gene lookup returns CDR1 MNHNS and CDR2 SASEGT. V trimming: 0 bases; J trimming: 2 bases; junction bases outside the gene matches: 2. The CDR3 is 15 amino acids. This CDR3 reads CASSEAVAGQETQYF. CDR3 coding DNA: TGTGCCAGCAGTGAAGCGGTAGCGGGGCAAGAGACCCAGTACTTC.

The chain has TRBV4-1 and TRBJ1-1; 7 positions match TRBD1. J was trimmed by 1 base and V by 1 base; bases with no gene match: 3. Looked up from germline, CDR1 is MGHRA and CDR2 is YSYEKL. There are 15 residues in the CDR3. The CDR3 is CASSQVDRTNTEAFF. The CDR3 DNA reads TGCGCCAGCAGCCAAGTGGACAGGACGAACACTGAAGCTTTCTTT.

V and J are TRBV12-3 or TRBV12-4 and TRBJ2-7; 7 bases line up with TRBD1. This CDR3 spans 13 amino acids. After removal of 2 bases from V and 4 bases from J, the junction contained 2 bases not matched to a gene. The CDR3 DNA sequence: TGTGCCAGCAGTTTACTGACAGGGTACGAGCAGTACTTC. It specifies CASSLLTGYEQYF.

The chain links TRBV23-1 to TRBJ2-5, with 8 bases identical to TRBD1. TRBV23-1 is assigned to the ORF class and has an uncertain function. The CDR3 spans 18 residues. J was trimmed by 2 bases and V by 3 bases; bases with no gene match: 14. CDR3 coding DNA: TGCGCCAGCAGTCACAGCCAGGAACGGACAGGGCGGCAAGAGACCCAGTACTTC. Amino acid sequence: CASSHSQERTGRQETQYF.

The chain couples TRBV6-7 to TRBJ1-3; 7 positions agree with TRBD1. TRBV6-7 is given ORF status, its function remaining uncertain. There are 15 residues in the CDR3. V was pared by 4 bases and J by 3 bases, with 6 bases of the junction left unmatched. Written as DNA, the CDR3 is TGTGCCAGCAGTTCCGACAGGGTTGATGGAAACACCATATATTTT. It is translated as CASSSDRVDGNTIYF.

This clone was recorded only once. CDR3 sequence reads: CASSRGAYEQYF. The DNA for the CDR3 is TGTGCCAGCTCCCGGGGGGCTTACGAGCAGTACTTC. The gene calls are TRBV2 and TRBJ2-7; a weak D match, TRBD2 (7 bases). The V end was cut by 8 bases, the J end by 4 bases, with 12 bases between. The CDR3 consists of 12 residues. Germline values: CDR1 SNHLY, CDR2 FYNNEI.

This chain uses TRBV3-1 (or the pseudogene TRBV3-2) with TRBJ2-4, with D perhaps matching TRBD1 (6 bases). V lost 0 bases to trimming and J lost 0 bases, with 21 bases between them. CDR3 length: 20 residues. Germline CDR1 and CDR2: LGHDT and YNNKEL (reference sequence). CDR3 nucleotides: TGTGCCAGCAGCCAAGATCAAGGGGGTAGTAGTTTTCTAGCCAAAAACATTCAGTACTTC. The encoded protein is CASSQDQGGSSFLAKNIQYF.

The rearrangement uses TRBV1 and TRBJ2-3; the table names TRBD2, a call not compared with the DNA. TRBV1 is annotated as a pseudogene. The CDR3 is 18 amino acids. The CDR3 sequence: CTSSQDTRRIVDPDTQYF. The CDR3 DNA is TGCACCAGCAGCCAAGATACTAGACGGATAGTGGATCCAGATACGCAGTATTTT.